A selection of T cell receptor beta chains follows, all from one sample in a study of response to subunit inactivated influenza vaccine. TCRdb called the RT-PCR reads again in MiXCR, with one record for every CDR3 protein. Here the sample spans about 570,000 distinct CDR3 sequences, around 11% being singletons. The same specimen was also included in a second study, on T cells expressing NK-cell markers.

Material: PBMCs from blood, obtained on the day of vaccination. The receptors were gathered from a man aged 45 to 65 who received an inactivated influenza vaccine. The CDR3 runs from the conserved cysteine through the conserved F or W. The D gene is left open where the match is weak. Clone size is given for some rows only: seen once, a few or many times, or a class if the clone is expanded.

cdr3_nt: TGCGCCAGCAGCTTGGCCGGGAGGGGTGCCTATGGCTACACCTTC
cdr3_aa: CASSLAGRGAYGYTF
clone_size: -
v_call: TRBV5-1
d_call: -
j_call: TRBJ1-2

cdr3_nt: TGTGCCAGCAGCTTACTGGTTGCCCTCAATGAGCAGTTCTTC
cdr3_aa: CASSLLVALNEQFF
clone_size: -
v_call: TRBV7-8
d_call: -
j_call: TRBJ2-1

cdr3_nt: TGTGCCAGCCGAGCAGGGCCACACACAGATACGCAGTATTTT
cdr3_aa: CASRAGPHTDTQYF
clone_size: few
v_call: TRBV12-3/TRBV12-4
d_call: -
j_call: TRBJ2-3

cdr3_nt: TGTGCCAGCAGCCAAGCTGGGAACTCGAACACTGAAGCTTTCTTT
cdr3_aa: CASSQAGNSNTEAFF
clone_size: -
v_call: TRBV4-2
d_call: -
j_call: TRBJ1-1

cdr3_nt: TGTGCCAGCAGCTCGATGGGGGAGAGCTCCTACAATGAGCAGTTCTTC
cdr3_aa: CASSSMGESSYNEQFF
clone_size: -
v_call: TRBV4-2
d_call: -
j_call: TRBJ2-1

cdr3_nt: TGTGCCAGCAGCCTCCGTTGGGGGACCGGCGGGGGAGGAGAGACCCAGTACTTC
cdr3_aa: CASSLRWGTGGGGETQYF
clone_size: -
v_call: TRBV11-2
d_call: TRBD2
j_call: TRBJ2-5

cdr3_nt: TGTGCCAGCAGTCCCGACGCCGGGTCGACTAGCGGGAGGGTAGAGACCCAGTACTTC
cdr3_aa: CASSPDAGSTSGRVETQYF
clone_size: -
v_call: TRBV6-1
d_call: TRBD2
j_call: TRBJ2-5

cdr3_nt: TGTGCCAGCAGCATGTGGGACAGAGCTAGCACAGATACGCAGTATTTT
cdr3_aa: CASSMWDRASTDTQYF
clone_size: -
v_call: TRBV9
d_call: TRBD1
j_call: TRBJ2-3

cdr3_nt: TGTGCCAGCAGCAAAGCCAGGTGGGACAGGGGGCGAGGAGGCACTGAAGCTTTCTTT
cdr3_aa: CASSKARWDRGRGGTEAFF
clone_size: few
v_call: TRBV21-1
d_call: -
j_call: TRBJ1-1

cdr3_nt: TGCAGCGCAGAAGGACAGGGACGCACAGATACGCAGTATTTT
cdr3_aa: CSAEGQGRTDTQYF
clone_size: -
v_call: TRBV29-1
d_call: TRBD1
j_call: TRBJ2-3

cdr3_nt: TGTGCCAGCAGCTCAATGGGCGGATTCTACGAGCAGTACTTC
cdr3_aa: CASSSMGGFYEQYF
clone_size: many
v_call: TRBV11-2
d_call: -
j_call: TRBJ2-7

cdr3_nt: TGCAGTGCTCCCCGAGCAGGTAGTCAGGACATTCAGTACTTC
cdr3_aa: CSAPRAGSQDIQYF
clone_size: few
v_call: TRBV20-1
d_call: -
j_call: TRBJ2-4

cdr3_nt: TGCGCCAGCAGCTTACCCTCGGGACTAGCGGGAGTCTACGAGCAGTACTTC
cdr3_aa: CASSLPSGLAGVYEQYF
clone_size: -
v_call: TRBV5-1
d_call: TRBD2
j_call: TRBJ2-7

cdr3_nt: TGCAGTGCTAGCGGACAGGGGGCGGCCGGCATCTTTAACAATGAGCAGTTCTTC
cdr3_aa: CSASGQGAAGIFNNEQFF
clone_size: few
v_call: TRBV20-1
d_call: TRBD1
j_call: TRBJ2-1

cdr3_nt: TGCGCCAGCAGCTTGCTAACTAGCGGGAGTGAGACCCAGTACTTC
cdr3_aa: CASSLLTSGSETQYF
clone_size: many
v_call: TRBV5-1
d_call: TRBD2
j_call: TRBJ2-5

cdr3_nt: TGTGCCAGCAGCTACGGACAGGGGAGGACCGGGGAGCTGTTTTTT
cdr3_aa: CASSYGQGRTGELFF
clone_size: -
v_call: TRBV7-9
d_call: TRBD1
j_call: TRBJ2-2

cdr3_nt: TGCAGTGCCCGACAGCGGGGTTTCTCCTACAATGAGCAGTTCTTC
cdr3_aa: CSARQRGFSYNEQFF
clone_size: -
v_call: TRBV20-1
d_call: TRBD2
j_call: TRBJ2-1

cdr3_nt: TGCAGTGCTAGAGATCGGCAGGCAACTAATGAAAAACTGTTTTTT
cdr3_aa: CSARDRQATNEKLFF
clone_size: -
v_call: TRBV20-1
d_call: -
j_call: TRBJ1-4

cdr3_nt: TGCAGTGCTAGAAAAGCGGGAGTTCAAGAGACCCAGTACTTC
cdr3_aa: CSARKAGVQETQYF
clone_size: few
v_call: TRBV20-1
d_call: TRBD2
j_call: TRBJ2-5

cdr3_nt: TGTGCCAGCTCACTTCGGACAGGGGGCGGCGATGAGCAGTTCTTC
cdr3_aa: CASSLRTGGGDEQFF
clone_size: few
v_call: TRBV18
d_call: TRBD1
j_call: TRBJ2-1

cdr3_nt: TGTGCCAGCAGTTACCGGCAGGGGCGCGGTGAAAAACTGTTTTTT
cdr3_aa: CASSYRQGRGEKLFF
clone_size: few
v_call: TRBV6-5
d_call: -
j_call: TRBJ1-4

cdr3_nt: TGCAGCGTTGAAATAGTGGACTCCTACGAGCAGTACTTC
cdr3_aa: CSVEIVDSYEQYF
clone_size: -
v_call: TRBV29-1
d_call: -
j_call: TRBJ2-7

cdr3_nt: TGCAGTGGGCAGTATAGCAATCAGCCCCAGCATTTT
cdr3_aa: CSGQYSNQPQHF
clone_size: -
v_call: TRBV20-1
d_call: -
j_call: TRBJ1-5

cdr3_nt: TGTGCCAGCAGGAAGGACTGTAACAATGAGCAGTTCTTC
cdr3_aa: CASRKDCNNEQFF
clone_size: few
v_call: TRBV21-1
d_call: -
j_call: TRBJ2-1

cdr3_nt: TGCAGCGTTGAGTTTTCGGGCCTAGGAAGTTACAATGAGCAGTTCTTC
cdr3_aa: CSVEFSGLGSYNEQFF
clone_size: -
v_call: TRBV29-1
d_call: -
j_call: TRBJ2-1

cdr3_nt: TGTGCCAGCAGTACCGGGGACGGGAAATACGAGCAGTACTTC
cdr3_aa: CASSTGDGKYEQYF
clone_size: -
v_call: TRBV6-2/TRBV6-3
d_call: -
j_call: TRBJ2-7

cdr3_nt: TGTGCCAGCAGAAAAGGGACCTCCACCGGGGAGCTGTTTTTT
cdr3_aa: CASRKGTSTGELFF
clone_size: many
v_call: TRBV6-1
d_call: -
j_call: TRBJ2-2

cdr3_nt: TGCAGCGTCTCAACCCGACTAGCGGGGGGAGATACGCAGTATTTT
cdr3_aa: CSVSTRLAGGDTQYF
clone_size: few
v_call: TRBV29-1
d_call: TRBD2
j_call: TRBJ2-3

cdr3_nt: TGTGCCAGCAGTCCCATCTCCTCGGACAGGTTTTCCTACGAGCAGTACTTC
cdr3_aa: CASSPISSDRFSYEQYF
clone_size: -
v_call: TRBV28
d_call: TRBD1
j_call: TRBJ2-7

cdr3_nt: TGCAGCGTTTCAAACAGCCGGGACAAGAACTATGGCTACACCTTC
cdr3_aa: CSVSNSRDKNYGYTF
clone_size: -
v_call: TRBV29-1
d_call: -
j_call: TRBJ1-2

cdr3_nt: TGCAGTGCCTCCGGGTCTTTGCATAACACCGGGGAGCTGTTTTTT
cdr3_aa: CSASGSLHNTGELFF
clone_size: few
v_call: TRBV20-1
d_call: -
j_call: TRBJ2-2

cdr3_nt: TGTGCCAGCAGTTTATACTGGATCTACGAGCAGTACTTC
cdr3_aa: CASSLYWIYEQYF
clone_size: -
v_call: TRBV12-3/TRBV12-4
d_call: -
j_call: TRBJ2-7

cdr3_nt: TGTGCCAGCGGAGTGCGTTTCACTGAAGCTTTCTTT
cdr3_aa: CASGVRFTEAFF
clone_size: few
v_call: TRBV7-2
d_call: -
j_call: TRBJ1-1

cdr3_nt: TGTGCCAGCAGTGAGGGTCAGCAATTCCAGTACTTC
cdr3_aa: CASSEGQQFQYF
clone_size: -
v_call: TRBV2
d_call: -
j_call: TRBJ2-7

cdr3_nt: TGTGCCAGCAGCTTAGGTCCTAGCGGGATGTACAATGAGCAGTTCTTC
cdr3_aa: CASSLGPSGMYNEQFF
clone_size: -
v_call: TRBV7-8
d_call: TRBD2
j_call: TRBJ2-1

cdr3_nt: TGTGCCAGCAGCTCCGACCGTCGACCCTCCTACGAGCAGTACTTC
cdr3_aa: CASSSDRRPSYEQYF
clone_size: -
v_call: TRBV28
d_call: -
j_call: TRBJ2-7

cdr3_nt: TGCAGTGCTAGGACCGACCAAGAGACCCAGTACTTC
cdr3_aa: CSARTDQETQYF
clone_size: -
v_call: TRBV20-1
d_call: -
j_call: TRBJ2-5

cdr3_nt: TGTGCCAGCGGCGGGACTAGCGGGGAAGAGCAGTACTTC
cdr3_aa: CASGGTSGEEQYF
clone_size: many
v_call: TRBV3-1
d_call: TRBD2
j_call: TRBJ2-7

cdr3_nt: TGTGCCAGCAGCCCCCGGGACTCGGGCTACACCTTC
cdr3_aa: CASSPRDSGYTF
clone_size: few
v_call: TRBV7-2
d_call: -
j_call: TRBJ1-2

cdr3_nt: TGCAGCTTCACCGGGACAGGGTCGACCTACACCTTC
cdr3_aa: CSFTGTGSTYTF
clone_size: -
v_call: TRBV29-1
d_call: TRBD1
j_call: TRBJ1-2

cdr3_nt: TGCAGTGCTAGGACCCCAGGGGGCGGTGGTGAAGCTTTCTTT
cdr3_aa: CSARTPGGGGEAFF
clone_size: -
v_call: TRBV20-1
d_call: TRBD1
j_call: TRBJ1-1

cdr3_nt: TGTGCCAGCCCCCTAGCGGCCACCGGGGAGCTGTTTTTT
cdr3_aa: CASPLAATGELFF
clone_size: many
v_call: TRBV12-3/TRBV12-4
d_call: TRBD2
j_call: TRBJ2-2

cdr3_nt: TGTGCCAGCAGCTTAGCATTAGCGGTTAGCTCCTACAATGAGCAGTTCTTC
cdr3_aa: CASSLALAVSSYNEQFF
clone_size: few
v_call: TRBV7-2
d_call: -
j_call: TRBJ2-1

cdr3_nt: TGTGCCAGCAGTTACTCCGACAGGAACACCGGGGAGCTGTTTTTT
cdr3_aa: CASSYSDRNTGELFF
clone_size: many
v_call: TRBV6-5
d_call: -
j_call: TRBJ2-2

cdr3_nt: TGTGCCAGCAGCCGGAGGGTGAACACTGAAGCTTTCTTT
cdr3_aa: CASSRRVNTEAFF
clone_size: many
v_call: TRBV11-2
d_call: -
j_call: TRBJ1-1

cdr3_nt: TGTGCCAGCAGTTTAAGTCCCCTCACAGATACGCAGTATTTT
cdr3_aa: CASSLSPLTDTQYF
clone_size: -
v_call: TRBV12-3/TRBV12-4
d_call: -
j_call: TRBJ2-3